This T cell receptor beta chain was identified in a study of cytotoxic CD8 clonotypes in ibrutinib-treated CLL. The wider study: Of the patients, 11 were relapsed/refractory, some 15 treatment-naive and about 17 IGHV unmutated.

T cells were sequenced at a targeted depth of 1 in 200,000 to 1 in 1 million. The method was immunoSEQ multiplex PCR; TCRdb's version includes in-frame clones alone and lacks a portion of them. The repertoire includes 150,000 to 250,000 clones, about 72% of them detected once, and 10% to 15% sits in the top ten. This CDR3 has 16 amino acids. V was pared by 3 bases and J by 4 bases, with 15 bases between. From germline, CDR1 is LGHNA and CDR2 YNFKEQ. The chain recombines TRBV4-2 with TRBJ1-4; D remains unclear. This sequence originates from a human donor with chronic lymphocytic leukemia. The source was PBMCs, collected after 24 months of ibrutinib treatment. CDR3 in DNA: TGTGCCAGCAGCCATGGTGTAGGGCGGTTTAATGAAAAACTGTTTTTT. Amino acids: CASSHGVGRFNEKLFF.